The entry below gives a single T cell receptor beta chain sequence along with its context. As yet, its antigen is unknown. MiXCR, applied by TCRdb to the RACE reads, yields one record per CDR3 protein. The table shows some 350,000 distinct CDR3 sequences, with just under 6.5% occurring only once. The entry originates in a study of human T cells and chemical hapten exposure. The ends lost 0 bases at V and 8 bases at J; junction bases unmatched: 10. The CDR3 is 16 amino acids. The time point here: patch test 2, 6 weeks after DPC sensitization. Indicated treatment: therapeutic diphenylcyclopropenone sensitization with weekly scalp DPC. Study-level findings and limits: High-frequency TCRs, those above 1 in 1000, stayed the same after DPC sensitization.

Source: whole blood, taken in connection with sensitization to the hapten diphenylcyclopropenone (DPC). This clonotype was sampled from a woman younger than 30 with alopecia areata. Some clones in this sample may be carry-over from other donors' samples. The chain links TRBV12-3 or TRBV12-4 to TRBJ2-1; 7 bases line up with TRBD2. In DNA form, the CDR3 reads TGTGCCAGCAGTTTAGCGCTAAATTGGCTAGCGGATGAGCAGTTCTTC. Protein: CASSLALNWLADEQFF.